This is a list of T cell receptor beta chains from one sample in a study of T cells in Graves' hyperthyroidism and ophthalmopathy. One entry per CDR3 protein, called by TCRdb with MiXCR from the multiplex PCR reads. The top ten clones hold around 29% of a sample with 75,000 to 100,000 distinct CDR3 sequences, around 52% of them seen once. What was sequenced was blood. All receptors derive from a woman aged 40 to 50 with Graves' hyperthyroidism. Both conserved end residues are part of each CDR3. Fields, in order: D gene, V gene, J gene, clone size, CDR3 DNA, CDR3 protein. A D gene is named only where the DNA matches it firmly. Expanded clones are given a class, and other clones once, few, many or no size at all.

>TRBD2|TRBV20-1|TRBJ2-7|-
TGCAGTGCCGGGTTGACTAGCGGGAACTACGAGCAGTACTTC
CSAGLTSGNYEQYF
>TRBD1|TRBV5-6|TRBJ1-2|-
TGTGCCAGCAGCTTGAGGGGGACAGGGGGCGCGGGTGGCTACACCTTC
CASSLRGTGGAGGYTF
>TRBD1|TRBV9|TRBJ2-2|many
TGTGCCAGCAGCTCACGACAGGGGTGGACCGGGGAGCTGTTTTTT
CASSSRQGWTGELFF
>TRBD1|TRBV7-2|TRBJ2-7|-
TGTGCCAGCAGCTTAGGGGACAGGGACCACGAGCAGTACTTC
CASSLGDRDHEQYF
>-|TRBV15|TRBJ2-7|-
TGTGCCACCAGCAGTGCTAGAGGGCAGGGAATCCACGAGCAGTACTTC
CATSSARGQGIHEQYF
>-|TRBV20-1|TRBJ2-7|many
TGCAGTGCTAGAGGAGGGGGGCAGTACTTC
CSARGGGQYF
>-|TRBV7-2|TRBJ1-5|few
TGTGCCAGCAGCCCCGGGGCAGGGTCCAGCAATCAGCCCCAGCATTTT
CASSPGAGSSNQPQHF
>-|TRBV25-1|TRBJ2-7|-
TGTACCAGCAGAGAGACAGACTACGAGCAGTACTTC
CTSRETDYEQYF
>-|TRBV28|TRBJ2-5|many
TGTGCCAGCAGTTACCCCCGGCCCGGCGGGGAGACCCAGTACTTC
CASSYPRPGGETQYF
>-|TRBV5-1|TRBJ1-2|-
TGCGCCAGCAGCTTGGTGCAGGGCGATGGCTACACCTTC
CASSLVQGDGYTF
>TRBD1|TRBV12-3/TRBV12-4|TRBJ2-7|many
TGTGCCAGCAGTCTGATACAGGGGTTCAACGAGCAGTACTTC
CASSLIQGFNEQYF
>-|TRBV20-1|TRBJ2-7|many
TGCAGTGCTAGAGATAGTCGAATCGCCTACGAGCAGTACTTC
CSARDSRIAYEQYF
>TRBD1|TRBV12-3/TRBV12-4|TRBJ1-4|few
TGTGCCAGCAGTTTTACCGGTACAGGGGAACTGTTTTTT
CASSFTGTGELFF
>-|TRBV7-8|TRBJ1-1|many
TGTGCCAGCAGCTTAGAGGAAGGTGAAGCTTTCTTT
CASSLEEGEAFF
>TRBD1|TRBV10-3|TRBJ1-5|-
TGTGCCATCAGGGGGACAGGGACTCAGCCCCAGCACTTT
CAIRGTGTQPQHF
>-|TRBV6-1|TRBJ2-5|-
TGTGCCACCAGTGGAGGGGCAGTCCAAGAGACCCAGTACTTC
CATSGGAVQETQYF
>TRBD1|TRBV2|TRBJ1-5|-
TGTGCCAGCAGCTTAGGACAGGGTTTCGGTTACGAGCATTTT
CASSLGQGFGYEHF
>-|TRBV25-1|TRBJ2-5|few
TGTGCCAGCAGTGAAGAGACCCAGTACTTC
CASSEETQYF
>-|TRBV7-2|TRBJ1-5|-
TGTGCCAGCAGCTTGGAACGCTCTGGCAATCAGCCCCAGCATTTT
CASSLERSGNQPQHF
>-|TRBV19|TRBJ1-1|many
TGTGCCAGTAGTATCTCATTAACAGGGTTAAGTGAAGCTTTCTTT
CASSISLTGLSEAFF
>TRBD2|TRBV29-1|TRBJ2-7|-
TGCAGCGCTAGACTAGCGGGAAGTTTCGAGCAGTACTTC
CSARLAGSFEQYF
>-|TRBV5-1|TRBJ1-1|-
TGCGCCAGCAGCGTCCAGGCCTGGAACACTGAAGCTTTCTTT
CASSVQAWNTEAFF
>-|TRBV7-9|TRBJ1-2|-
TGTGCCAGCAGCTTAGCAGGCATTAGCTACACCTTC
CASSLAGISYTF
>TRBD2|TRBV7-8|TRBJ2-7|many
TGTGCCAGCAGCTCTCTTGGCGGGGGCTCCTACGAGCAGTACTTC
CASSSLGGGSYEQYF
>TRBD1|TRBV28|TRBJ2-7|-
TGTGCCAGCAGTCCCGGGACAGTTTACGAGCAGTACTTC
CASSPGTVYEQYF
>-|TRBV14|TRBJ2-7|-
TGTGCCAGCAACCAGGGGGGTGAGTACGAGCAGTACTTC
CASNQGGEYEQYF